These 23 T cell receptor beta chains were sequenced from one sample in a study of cytomegalovirus exposure and HLA in healthy donors. This PCR relied on a set of 60 Vbeta primers and 13 Jbeta primers. Repertoires were generated with immunoSEQ multiplex PCR, while TCRdb's copy carries only in-frame clones and drops some. The repertoire has more than 100,000 clones, about two thirds of them found once; the top ten carry approximately 4.2%. The source material was PBMCs. The receptors come from a man between 45 and 60 years old in good health and CMV-seropositive.

This clone has just a few counts. The J gene is TRBJ2-1, the V gene TRBV7-8, with 12 bases fitting TRBD1. Germline V lookup: CDR1 SGHVS, CDR2 FQNEAQ. After removal of 5 bases from V and 8 bases from J, the junction contained 19 bases not matched to a gene. This CDR3 is built from 19 residues. The CDR3 protein is CASSLTRFPGTGGFYEQFF. Written as DNA, the CDR3 is TGTGCCAGCAGCCTCACACGTTTTCCCGGGACAGGGGGCTTTTATGAGCAGTTCTTC.

The chain employs TRBV5-6 and TRBJ2-7; D possibly corresponds to TRBD2 (5 bases). V was shortened by 0 bases and J by 2 bases, with 12 bases between the two germline ends. The CDR3 spans 15 residues. The germline CDR1 and CDR2 sequences are SGHDT and YYEEEE. CDR3 bases: TGTGCCAGCAGCTTGGACGGAGGAAGGACCTACGAGCAGTACTTC. This sequence encodes CASSLDGGRTYEQYF.

CDR3 DNA sequence: TGTGCCAGCAGCTTTCAAGGACTAGCGGGGGGGAACGAGCAGTACTTC. This encodes CASSFQGLAGGNEQYF. This sequence joins TRBV7-2 and TRBJ2-7, with 15 bases fitting TRBD2. V lost 3 bases and J lost 5; bases outside the gene matches: 5. Germline V gene lookup returns CDR1 SGHTA and CDR2 FQGNSA. The CDR3 runs 16 residues.

J is TRBJ2-3 and V is TRBV9; 9 positions agree with TRBD2. The CDR3 runs 17 residues. Trimming took 4 bases from V and 2 from J; bases not matched to a gene: 11. CDR1 and CDR2 from the germline V gene are SGDLS and YYNGEE. CDR3 nucleotides: TGTGCCAGCAGCCCCCCGGGCGGGAGGGGTTACACAGATACGCAGTATTTT. It specifies CASSPPGGRGYTDTQYF.

The CDR3 loop is CASSTGRRVDQPQHF. The CDR3 nucleotides are TGTGCCAGCAGTACCGGACGGAGGGTGGATCAGCCCCAGCATTTT. This sequence joins TRBV28 and TRBJ1-5, with unresolved D. V dropped 5 bases and J dropped 5 bases, with 16 bases sitting between them. This CDR3 has 15 residues. Germline CDR1 and CDR2: MDHEN and SYDVKM. The variable domain in full, with the rest retrieved from reference TRBV28 and TRBJ1-5, is DVKVTQSSRYLVKRTGEKVFLECVQDMDHENMFWYRQDPGLGLRLIYFSYDVKMKEKGDIPEGYSVSREKKERFSLILESASTNQTSMYLCASSTGRRVDQPQHFGDGTRLSIL.

This chain links TRBV5-1 with TRBJ2-5, with 8 bases that match TRBD1. This CDR3 has 16 residues. V shed 4 bases and J 5 bases; nucleotides not matched to a gene: 13. Germline-derived CDR1 and CDR2 are SGHRS and YFSETQ. Written as DNA, the CDR3 is TGCGCCAGCAGCCCGGCGGCAGGGGGCTTCTGGGAGACCCAGTACTTC. It yields the protein CASSPAAGGFWETQYF.

The gene calls are TRBV7-2 and TRBJ1-5; the D gene is possibly TRBD1 (6 bases). V dropped 0 bases and J dropped 5 bases, with 11 bases sitting between them. The CDR3 loop spans 15 amino acids. CDR1 is SGHTA, CDR2 FQGNSA, per germline. Here the CDR3 DNA reads TGTGCCAGCAGCTTAGCTTGGACAGCGGATCAGCCCCAGCATTTT. Residues: CASSLAWTADQPQHF.

This clone was picked up one time. This sequence joins TRBV5-5 and TRBJ2-2, with D possibly being TRBD2 (6 bases). Trimming pared 2 bases from V and 5 bases from J, leaving 16 bases between. Germline-derived CDR1 and CDR2 are SGHKS and YYEKEE (reference sequence). The CDR3 runs to 16 residues. The DNA for the CDR3 is TGTGCCAGCAGCTTCCCAGCGGGTACCGGTACCGGGGAGCTGTTTTTT. It is translated as CASSFPAGTGTGELFF.

About this clone itself: The sample holds other DNA sequences that translate to the same CDR3. V usage is TRBV9 and J usage is TRBJ2-5; the D gene is possibly TRBD2 (5 bases). This CDR3 has 12 amino acids. Germline CDR1 reads SGDLS; CDR2 reads YYNGEE. V was cut by 4 bases and J by 5 bases, with 9 bases left in between. The CDR3 sequence: CASSPTGETQYF. CDR3 sequence (DNA): TGTGCCAGCAGCCCCACGGGGGAGACCCAGTACTTC.

CDR3 sequence reads: CASSIRGQPGELFF. The CDR3 DNA follows: TGTGCCAGCAGTATCAGGGGGCAGCCCGGGGAGCTGTTTTTT. This chain connects TRBV27 to TRBJ2-2; TRBD1 agrees at 8 bases. The CDR3 runs 14 residues. Germline CDR1 is MNHEY and CDR2 is SMNVEV (reference sequence). Germline trimming cut 5 bases from V and 6 bases from J; bases unmatched to any gene: 5.

This clone was seen more than once but under ten times. The chain is built from TRBV5-6 and TRBJ1-6; tentatively, D is TRBD1 (6 bases). V dropped 1 base and J dropped 7 bases, with 15 bases sitting between them. Looked up from germline, CDR1 is SGHDT and CDR2 is YYEEEE. The CDR3 covers 16 residues. In nucleotides, the CDR3 is TGTGCCAGCAGCTTGCGGGGGGCAAGGGGGAATTCACCCCTCCACTTT. Amino acid sequence: CASSLRGARGNSPLHF.

This clone has a handful of counts. The gene calls are TRBV4-2 and TRBJ2-1; D is undetermined. V shed 7 bases and J shed 0 bases, with 10 bases lying between them. Germline V lookup: CDR1 LGHNA, CDR2 YNFKEQ. The CDR3 is made up of 14 amino acids. CDR3 nucleotide sequence: TGTGCCAGCACCCCGGGTAGCTCCTACAATGAGCAGTTCTTC. It specifies CASTPGSSYNEQFF.

The J gene is TRBJ1-1, the V gene TRBV11-2; no definite D call. The CDR3 runs to 13 residues. Trimming cost V 2 bases and J 2 bases, with 6 bases left between them. Germline-derived CDR1 and CDR2 are SGHAT and FQNNGV. The CDR3 sequence: CASSLILNTEAFF. As DNA, the CDR3 is TGTGCCAGCAGCTTAATTCTTAACACTGAAGCTTTCTTT.

This clone was seen a single time. The V and J genes are TRBV7-9 and TRBJ1-2; D gene unclear. The germline V and J ends were trimmed by 3 bases and 0 bases, with 11 bases remaining between them. This CDR3 contains 15 residues. In germline, CDR1 is SEHNR, CDR2 FQNEAQ (reference sequence). The CDR3, as DNA: TGTGCCAGCAGCTTCTATTCGGAGGCTAACTATGGCTACACCTTC. Amino acid sequence: CASSFYSEANYGYTF. Filled out from reference TRBV7-9 and TRBJ1-2, the complete variable domain reads DTGVSQNPRHKITKRGQNVTFRCDPISEHNRLYWYRQTLGQGPEFLTYFQNEAQLEKSRLLSDRFSAERPKGSFSTLEIQRTEQGDSAMYLCASSFYSEANYGYTFGSGTRLTVV.

The gene calls are TRBV10-3 and TRBJ2-7; 9 bases are a match to TRBD1. Germline CDR1 reads ENHRY; CDR2 reads SYGVKD. The CDR3 is 15 residues long. V gave up 4 bases and J gave up 0 bases; unmatched junction bases: 4. The CDR3 is CAISVGTGYSYEQYF. Here the CDR3 DNA reads TGTGCCATCAGTGTAGGGACAGGGTACTCCTACGAGCAGTACTTC.

The V and J genes are TRBV6-1 and TRBJ1-1, with a possible D match to TRBD1 (6 bases). Between the trimmed V and J ends, which lost 5 bases and 5 bases, there was a span of 18 bases. The CDR3 loop spans 15 amino acids. Germline V gene lookup returns CDR1 MNHNS and CDR2 SASEGT. The CDR3 DNA reads TGTGCCAGCAGTCCTGAGGGGAGGGGGGGGACTGAAGCTTTCTTT. Protein sequence: CASSPEGRGGTEAFF.

This clone was counted between two and nine times. This chain's CDR3 is CASSHSRSYNSPLHF. Here the CDR3 DNA reads TGCGCCAGCAGTCATAGCCGCTCCTATAATTCACCCCTCCACTTT. The chain links TRBV10-1 to TRBJ1-6, with unresolved D. Germline V gene lookup returns CDR1 WNHNN and CDR2 SYGVQD (reference sequence). Trimming stripped 5 bases from V and 0 bases from J, with 8 bases between. The CDR3 loop spans 15 amino acids.

This clone has only a few counts. CDR3 nucleotides: TGTGCCAGCAGCTTAGGCGCCAGGCTCGGGATTGAAAAACTGTTTTTT. Translating gives CASSLGARLGIEKLFF. The rearrangement links TRBV11-2 to TRBJ1-4; the D is unclear. Trimming shortened V by 1 base and J by 7 bases, and 16 bases separated the two germline ends. CDR1 and CDR2 (germline): SGHAT, FQNNGV. The CDR3 has 16 amino acids.

The chain links TRBV27 to TRBJ2-1, with 7 bases matching TRBD1. V lost 5 bases and J lost 5; bases outside the gene matches: 6. The CDR3 covers 14 residues. Germline lookup yields CDR1 MNHEY and CDR2 SMNVEV (reference sequence). CDR3 amino acids: CASSLPDRDNEQFF. The DNA of the CDR3 is TGTGCCAGCAGTCTTCCCGACAGGGACAATGAGCAGTTCTTC.

This chain connects TRBV18 to TRBJ1-4; a weak D match, TRBD1 (6 bases). From germline, CDR1 is KGHSH and CDR2 LQKENI. The CDR3 consists of 17 residues. The V end lost 3 bases, the J end lost 0 bases, and 14 bases lay between the germline ends. For the CDR3, the DNA is TGTGCCAGCTCACCGTCGCAGGGGCTTGCAACTAATGAAAAACTGTTTTTT. Amino acid sequence: CASSPSQGLATNEKLFF.

This clone has only one observation. This chain links TRBV2 with TRBJ1-5, with D perhaps TRBD1 (6 bases). The CDR3 runs to 15 residues. Trimming pared 5 bases from V and 4 bases from J, leaving 15 bases between. Germline lookup yields CDR1 SNHLY and CDR2 FYNNEI. The CDR3 loop reads CASSQGTNLNQPQHF. DNA of the CDR3: TGTGCCAGCAGTCAGGGGACTAACCTAAATCAGCCCCAGCATTTT.

This chain links TRBV5-1 with TRBJ1-4; no firm D call. Germline V gene lookup returns CDR1 SGHRS and CDR2 YFSETQ. The V end was cut by 0 bases, the J end by 5 bases, with 11 bases between. The CDR3 contains 15 residues. The CDR3 DNA sequence: TGCGCCAGCAGCTTGGGAGGGCCTTTAAATGAAAAACTGTTTTTT. Translating gives CASSLGGPLNEKLFF.

This chain connects TRBV7-6 to TRBJ2-2; weak D call: TRBD1 (7 bases). The CDR3 runs 16 residues. Looked up from germline, CDR1 is SGHVS and CDR2 is FNYEAQ. V lost 1 base to trimming and J lost 5 bases, with 14 bases between them. The CDR3 DNA is TGTGCCAGCAGCTTAGGTCGGAGGGGGCTTACCGGGGAGCTGTTTTTT. Its translation: CASSLGRRGLTGELFF.